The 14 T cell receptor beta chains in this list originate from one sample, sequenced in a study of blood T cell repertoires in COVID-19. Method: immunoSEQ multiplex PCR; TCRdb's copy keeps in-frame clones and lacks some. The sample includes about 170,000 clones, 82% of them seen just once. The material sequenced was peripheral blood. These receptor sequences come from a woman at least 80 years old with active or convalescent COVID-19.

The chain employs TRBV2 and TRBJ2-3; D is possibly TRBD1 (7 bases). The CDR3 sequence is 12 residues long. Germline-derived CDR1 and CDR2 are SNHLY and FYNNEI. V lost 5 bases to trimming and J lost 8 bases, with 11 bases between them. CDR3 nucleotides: TGTGCCAGCAGTAACAGGGGAGGTACGCAGTATTTT. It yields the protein CASSNRGGTQYF.

For the CDR3, the DNA is TGTGCCAGTATTTCGGCTAGCGGGAAGGCAGATACGCAGTATTTT. It specifies CASISASGKADTQYF. V usage is TRBV19 and J usage is TRBJ2-3, with 9 bases lining up with TRBD2. The V segment lost 7 bases and the J segment 4 bases; nucleotides outside the gene matches: 9. Germline lookup yields CDR1 LNHDA and CDR2 SQIVND (reference sequence). This CDR3 has 15 amino acids.

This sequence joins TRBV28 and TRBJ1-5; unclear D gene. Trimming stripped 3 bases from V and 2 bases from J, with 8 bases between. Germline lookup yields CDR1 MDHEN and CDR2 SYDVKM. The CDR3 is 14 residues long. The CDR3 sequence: CASSLLGGNQPQHF. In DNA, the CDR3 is TGTGCCAGCAGTTTGCTAGGTGGCAATCAGCCCCAGCATTTT.

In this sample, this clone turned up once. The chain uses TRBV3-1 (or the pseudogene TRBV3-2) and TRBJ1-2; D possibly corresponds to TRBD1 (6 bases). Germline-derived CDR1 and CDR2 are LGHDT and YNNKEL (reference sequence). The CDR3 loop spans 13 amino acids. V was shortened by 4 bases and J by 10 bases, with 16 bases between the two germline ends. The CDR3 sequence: CASSPPWEGDYTF. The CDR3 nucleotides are TGTGCCAGCAGCCCCCCGTGGGAGGGGGACTACACCTTC.

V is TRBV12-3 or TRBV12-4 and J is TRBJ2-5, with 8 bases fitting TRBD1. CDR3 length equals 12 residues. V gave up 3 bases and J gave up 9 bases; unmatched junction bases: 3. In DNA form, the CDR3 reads TGTGCCAGCAGTTTTTTCAGGGGGCCCCAGTACTTC. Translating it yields CASSFFRGPQYF.

The CDR3 DNA is TGTGCCAGCTCGCTCAGGACTAGCGGGACTTACAATGAGCAGTTCTTC. Residues: CASSLRTSGTYNEQFF. The V and J genes are TRBV18 and TRBJ2-1; 12 bases fit TRBD2. V was clipped by 6 bases and J by 4 bases; unmatched bases: 7. From germline, CDR1 is KGHSH and CDR2 LQKENI. The CDR3 is 16 residues long.

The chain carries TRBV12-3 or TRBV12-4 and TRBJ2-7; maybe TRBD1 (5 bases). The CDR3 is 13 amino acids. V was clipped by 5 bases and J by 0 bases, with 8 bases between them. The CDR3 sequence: CASSPRASYEQYF. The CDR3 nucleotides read TGTGCCAGCAGTCCCAGGGCCTCCTACGAGCAGTACTTC.

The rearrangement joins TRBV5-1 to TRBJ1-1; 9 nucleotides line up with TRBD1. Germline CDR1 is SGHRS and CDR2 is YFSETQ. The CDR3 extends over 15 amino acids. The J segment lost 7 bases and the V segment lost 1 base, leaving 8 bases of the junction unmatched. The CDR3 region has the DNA TGCGCCAGCAGCTTGACTCCCGGACAGGGGATTGAAGCTTTCTTT. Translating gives CASSLTPGQGIEAFF.

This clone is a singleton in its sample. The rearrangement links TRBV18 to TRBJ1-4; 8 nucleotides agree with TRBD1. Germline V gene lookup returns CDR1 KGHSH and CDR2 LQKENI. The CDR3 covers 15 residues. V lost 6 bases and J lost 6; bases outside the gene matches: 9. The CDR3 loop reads CASSPTGESDEKLFF. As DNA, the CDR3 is TGTGCCAGCTCTCCGACAGGGGAGAGCGATGAAAAACTGTTTTTT.

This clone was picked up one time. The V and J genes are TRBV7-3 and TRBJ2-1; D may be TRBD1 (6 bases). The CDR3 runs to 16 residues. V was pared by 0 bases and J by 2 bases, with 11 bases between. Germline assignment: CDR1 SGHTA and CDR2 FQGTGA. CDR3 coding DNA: TGTGCCAGCAGCTTAACGATAGGGGGTACCTACAATGAGCAGTTCTTC. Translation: CASSLTIGGTYNEQFF.

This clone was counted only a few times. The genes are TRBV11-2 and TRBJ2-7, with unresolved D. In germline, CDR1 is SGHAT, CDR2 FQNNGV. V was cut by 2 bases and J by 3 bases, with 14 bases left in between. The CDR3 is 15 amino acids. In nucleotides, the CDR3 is TGTGCCAGCAGCTTAAGTTTATCGGTGAACTACGAGCAGTACTTC. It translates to CASSLSLSVNYEQYF.

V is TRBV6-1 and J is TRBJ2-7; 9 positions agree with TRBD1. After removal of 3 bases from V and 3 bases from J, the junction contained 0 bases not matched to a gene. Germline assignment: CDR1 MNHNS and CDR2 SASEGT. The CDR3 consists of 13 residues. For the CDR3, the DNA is TGTGCCAGCAGTGAGGACAGGGGCTACGAGCAGTACTTC. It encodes CASSEDRGYEQYF.

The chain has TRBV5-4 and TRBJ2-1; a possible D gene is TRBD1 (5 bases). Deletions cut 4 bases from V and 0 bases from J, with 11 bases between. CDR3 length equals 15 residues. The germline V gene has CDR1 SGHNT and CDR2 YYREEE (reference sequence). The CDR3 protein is CASSLDSLSYNEQFF. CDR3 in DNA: TGTGCCAGCAGCCTTGACAGCCTCTCCTACAATGAGCAGTTCTTC.

The CDR3 nucleotides read TGCGCCAGCAGCTCGGGACTTAAAATTTCCTACAATGAGCAGTTCTTC. It encodes CASSSGLKISYNEQFF. This chain joins TRBV5-1 and TRBJ2-1; D possibly corresponds to TRBD2 (6 bases). V dropped 3 bases and J dropped 1 base, with 14 bases sitting between them. The germline CDR1 and CDR2 sequences are SGHRS and YFSETQ. The CDR3 covers 16 residues.